A selection of T cell receptor beta chains follows, all from one sample in a study of Graves' ophthalmopathy and Graves' hyperthyroidism. TCRdb redid the calling of the multiplex PCR reads with MiXCR, one entry per CDR3 protein. The table lists 300,000 to 400,000 distinct CDR3 sequences, roughly 15% of them singletons. The sequencing sample was made of peripheral blood. These receptors were obtained from an adult woman with stable Graves' hyperthyroidism. The CDR3 runs from the conserved cysteine through the conserved F or W. The D gene is left open where the match is weak. Expanded clones are given a class, and other clones once, few, many or no size at all.

few | TRBJ1-1 | TRBV18 | TRBD1 | CASSSGDRASPMNTEAFF | TGTGCCAGCTCCTCGGGGGACAGGGCAAGCCCGATGAACACTGAAGCTTTCTTT
many | TRBJ2-7 | TRBV6-5 | TRBD2 | CASSAGLAARYEQYF | TGTGCCAGCAGCGCAGGACTAGCGGCACGCTACGAGCAGTACTTC
- | TRBJ1-1 | TRBV4-2 | - | CASMRSTPEGSGETEAFF | TGTGCCAGCATGCGCAGCACCCCCGAGGGAAGCGGGGAGACTGAAGCTTTCTTT
many | TRBJ1-1 | TRBV4-2 | TRBD1 | CASNKGQGSGGTEAFF | TGTGCCAGCAACAAGGGACAGGGTTCAGGGGGCACTGAAGCTTTCTTT
- | TRBJ2-4 | TRBV5-1 | - | CASSISARGAKNIQYF | TGCGCCAGCAGCATTAGCGCGAGGGGAGCCAAAAACATTCAGTACTTC
many | TRBJ1-3 | TRBV12-3/TRBV12-4 | - | CASSEPAGNTIYF | TGTGCCAGCAGTGAACCAGCTGGAAACACCATATATTTT
many | TRBJ2-2 | TRBV11-2 | TRBD2 | CAFSTSGRSNTGELFF | TGTGCCTTCTCGACTAGCGGGAGATCAAACACCGGGGAGCTGTTTTTT
many | TRBJ1-1 | TRBV25-1 | TRBD1 | CASSESDTGGEYDDTEAFF | TGTGCCAGCAGTGAATCAGATACAGGGGGCGAATATGATGACACTGAAGCTTTCTTT
many | TRBJ2-7 | TRBV20-1 | TRBD2 | CSAREGGSRYEQYF | TGCAGTGCTAGAGAAGGCGGGAGTAGATACGAGCAGTACTTC
many | TRBJ2-7 | TRBV7-8 | - | CASSSPGRRGPYEQYF | TGTGCCAGCAGCTCCCCGGGACGGAGAGGGCCCTACGAGCAGTACTTC
few | TRBJ2-7 | TRBV30 | TRBD1 | CAWNHGTGVYKQYF | TGTGCCTGGAATCATGGGACAGGCGTTTACAAGCAGTACTTC
many | TRBJ2-2 | TRBV7-9 | - | CASSQGTTNTGELFF | TGTGCCAGCAGCCAGGGGACAACGAACACCGGGGAGCTGTTTTTT
- | TRBJ2-5 | TRBV20-1 | TRBD1 | CSARVPGGQETQYF | TGCAGTGCTAGAGTCCCAGGGGGCCAAGAGACCCAGTACTTC
few | TRBJ1-5 | TRBV27 | TRBD1 | CASSLSQRTGSNQPQHF | TGTGCCAGCAGTTTAAGTCAACGGACAGGGTCCAATCAGCCCCAGCATTTT
- | TRBJ2-2 | TRBV4-1 | TRBD1 | CATSLRTGVIGELFF | TGCGCCACCAGCCTCCGGACAGGGGTTATCGGGGAGCTGTTTTTT
- | TRBJ2-4 | TRBV5-1 | - | CASSGGDSRAKNIQYF | TGCGCCAGCAGCGGGGGGGACAGCAGAGCCAAAAACATTCAGTACTTC
many | TRBJ2-5 | TRBV27 | TRBD2 | CASRPLAGLHQETQYF | TGTGCCAGCAGGCCCCTAGCGGGCTTGCACCAAGAGACCCAGTACTTC
many | TRBJ1-1 | TRBV19 | - | CASSIQANTEAFF | TGTGCCAGTAGTATTCAGGCGAACACTGAAGCTTTCTTT
many | TRBJ1-2 | TRBV5-5 | - | CASSLDGYYGYTF | TGTGCCAGCAGCTTGGATGGATACTATGGCTACACCTTC
many | TRBJ2-7 | TRBV20-1 | - | CSARAGRHSYEQYF | TGCAGTGCTAGAGCGGGCCGCCACTCCTACGAGCAGTACTTC
- | TRBJ2-2 | TRBV7-3 | - | CASSLGGRWTTGELFF | TGTGCCAGCAGCTTAGGGGGAAGGTGGACGACCGGGGAGCTGTTTTTT
many | TRBJ2-4 | TRBV28 | TRBD2 | CASRAGLAGLTQYF | TGTGCCAGCAGGGCGGGACTAGCGGGATTAACTCAGTACTTC
many | TRBJ1-6 | TRBV20-1 | - | CSARVPGLLESPLHF | TGCAGTGCTAGAGTCCCCGGGTTATTGGAATCACCCCTCCACTTT
many | TRBJ2-5 | TRBV7-2 | TRBD2 | CASSSRTRQETQYF | TGTGCCAGCAGCTCGCGGACTAGACAAGAGACCCAGTACTTC
many | TRBJ2-5 | TRBV4-1 | - | CATAVGVSQETQYF | TGCGCCACCGCAGTTGGGGTCTCTCAAGAGACCCAGTACTTC
many | TRBJ2-7 | TRBV10-3 | - | CAISRDIGYEQYF | TGTGCCATCAGCCGGGACATCGGCTACGAGCAGTACTTC
many | TRBJ2-2 | TRBV27 | TRBD1 | CASSPTGQAGELFF | TGTGCCAGCAGCCCGACCGGACAGGCCGGGGAGCTGTTTTTT
many | TRBJ2-7 | TRBV27 | TRBD2 | CASIGLAGGPPYEQYF | TGTGCCAGCATAGGACTAGCGGGAGGGCCTCCCTACGAGCAGTACTTC
many | TRBJ2-5 | TRBV6-1 | TRBD1 | CAGTKTGQQRETQYF | TGTGCCGGGACAAAAACGGGACAGCAAAGGGAGACCCAGTACTTC
many | TRBJ1-2 | TRBV27 | - | CASSLSGGGNYGYTF | TGTGCCAGCAGTTTATCGGGGGGAGGAAACTATGGCTACACCTTC
many | TRBJ2-7 | TRBV20-1 | - | CSARGSRSSYEQYF | TGCAGTGCTAGAGGTAGCCGAAGCTCCTACGAGCAGTACTTC
many | TRBJ2-5 | TRBV5-5 | TRBD2 | CASSWLTSGSETQYF | TGTGCCAGCAGCTGGTTGACTAGCGGGAGTGAGACCCAGTACTTC
many | TRBJ1-1 | TRBV3-1 | - | CASSHKGYTEAFF | TGTGCCAGCAGCCATAAGGGATACACTGAAGCTTTCTTT
many | TRBJ1-6 | TRBV12-3/TRBV12-4 | TRBD1 | CASSRDRGFSPLHF | TGTGCCAGTAGCCGGGACAGGGGATTTTCACCCCTCCACTTT
many | TRBJ2-7 | TRBV28 | - | CASSSLTTDTGKGGF | TGTGCCAGCAGTTCCCTAACCACCGACACGGGGAAGGGAGGATTC
many | TRBJ2-7 | TRBV4-1 | TRBD1 | CASSQDSGQGAGQYF | TGCGCCAGCAGCCAAGATTCAGGACAGGGGGCTGGGCAGTACTTC
many | TRBJ2-7 | TRBV7-2 | TRBD1 | CASSLGDRSYEQYF | TGTGCCAGCAGCCTTGGGGACAGGAGCTACGAGCAGTACTTC
many | TRBJ2-7 | TRBV6-1 | - | CAPRVSEQYF | TGTGCCCCCCGTGTTTCCGAGCAGTACTTC
- | TRBJ1-1 | TRBV19 | - | CASSNNYWTPRENTEASF | TGTGCCAGTAGTAACAACTACTGGACACCTAGAGAGAACACTGAAGCTTCCTTT
many | TRBJ2-7 | TRBV7-3 | TRBD1 | CASSLGPGGSYEQYF | TGTGCCAGCAGCTTAGGTCCAGGGGGCTCCTACGAGCAGTACTTC
many | TRBJ2-7 | TRBV29-1 | - | CSVEYRGAEQYF | TGCAGCGTTGAATATCGGGGCGCCGAGCAGTACTTC
many | TRBJ1-5 | TRBV28 | TRBD1 | CASREGGRSNQPQHF | TGTGCCAGCAGGGAAGGGGGCCGCAGCAATCAGCCCCAGCATTTT
many | TRBJ2-7 | TRBV12-3/TRBV12-4 | TRBD2 | CASGTSALYEQYF | TGTGCCAGCGGGACTAGCGCTCTATACGAGCAGTACTTC
- | TRBJ1-5 | TRBV12-3/TRBV12-4 | - | CASSGHGNQPQHF | TGTGCCAGCAGTGGGCACGGCAATCAGCCCCAGCATTTT
- | TRBJ2-7 | TRBV7-2 | TRBD1 | CASSAAPGQGYEQYF | TGTGCCAGCAGCGCCGCTCCGGGACAGGGATACGAGCAGTACTTC
many | TRBJ2-5 | TRBV28 | TRBD1 | CASNDRAETQYF | TGTGCCAGCAATGACAGGGCAGAGACCCAGTACTTC